This section outlines one T cell receptor beta chain sequence together with its context. The target of this receptor is not known. No base-level quality is on record; no much larger clone is a single base apart. This specimen belongs to a study of T cells in Graves' hyperthyroidism and ophthalmopathy (dated by TCRdb to about 2019). Regarding the complete study: Peripheral blood was collected at initial diagnosis, before any treatment. To identify distinguishing TCR V-J signatures, a discovery cohort of some 100 patients was used, comprising 40 to 45 with Graves' ophthalmopathy and 57 with stable Graves' hyperthyroidism. Prospective prediction of ophthalmopathy was tested in an independent validation cohort of 18 hyperthyroidism patients and some 17 patients who later progressed to ophthalmopathy. For training and testing, the approximately 97 patients in the discovery cohort were randomly divided in a 7:3 ratio. Thyroid tissue and blood T-cell repertoires from six Graves' hyperthyroidism patients were also compared in the study. After blood sampling, hyperthyroidism patients were treated with methimazole at a starting dose of 30 mg daily, and ophthalmopathy patients were treated with high-dose intravenous methylprednisolone. According to the paper, TCR Vbeta CDR3 sequencing was carried out on more than 120 peripheral blood samples, which came from fewer than 50 ophthalmopathy, some 73 hyperthyroidism and 17 progressor patients.

Moderately to severely active disease, a Clinical Activity Score of at least 3, a NOSPECS grade of at least 4, and a duration under 3 months were present in ophthalmopathy patients. Patients with uncontrolled infections, other autoimmune diseases, pregnancy or lactation were excluded. Diagnoses relied on clinical symptoms, serum thyroxine and TRAb, thyroid ultrasound and orbital computed tomography. Ficoll-Paque density gradient centrifugation was used to isolate PBMCs from about 10 ml of fresh peripheral blood. Total RNA was extracted using Trizol reagent, and RNA quality was assessed on an Agilent 2100 Bioanalyzer. V is reduced by 4 bases and J by 0 bases, leaving a spacing of 7 bases between them. From cysteine to phenylalanine, the CDR3 is 13 amino acids long. The CDR3 DNA has 39 bases and is translated from base 1. In the germline V gene, CDR1 corresponds to SGHTS and CDR2 to YDEGEE. The TCR beta CDR3 regions were amplified from the RNA transcripts. The first round of RT-PCR for the TCR CDR3 was performed with the HTBI primer set and the Qiagen OneStep RT-PCR kit. Libraries were constructed in a second round of multiplex PCR, after which size selection and purification were performed. Libraries were sequenced paired-end with 100 bp reads on an Illumina HiSeq2000. For the original study's pipeline: SOAPnuke was used to process the raw data, throwing out any read that contained adapters or uncalled bases, had a mean Phred below 15, or lacked an exact constant-primer or identifier match. High-quality paired reads were merged using COPE v1.2.5, and each unique nucleotide sequence was defined as a clonotype. MiTCR v1.1 was used to align clonotypes to the IMGT TRBV, TRBD and TRBJ reference segments. Analysis was restricted to V-J combinations with a frequency above 0.0001, which covered 99% to 99.2% of repertoires. A TCS score was defined as the ratio of F50 (clonal expansion) to E x V (chaos), with BLOSUM62-based TCRdist applied between CDR3 peptides within each V-J. Welch's t-statistics and random forest reduced fewer than 550 V-J features to about 12, which were used in a naive Bayes classifier (R e1071). TCRdb reprocessing: public reads trimmed at Q25 with fastp, clones called with MiXCR, in-frame beta chains kept. Identical CDR3 proteins give one entry, which carries the most common genes and DNA. TCRdb assigned the V and J calls; the authors' analysis was not used. Present in this sample are some 300,000 distinct CDR3 sequences, 15% to 20% of which were seen just once. 39% of the sample comes from the top ten.

The full study reports these points: In validation, the model predicted progression to ophthalmopathy a median of 6.5 months before onset, with roughly 68% sensitivity and more than 72% specificity. Sample size was not statistically predetermined, and blinding of investigators to group allocation was not performed. Most expanded thyroid clonotypes (frequency above 0.001) were also detected in blood, suggesting blood repertoires may reflect thyroid immune responses. A 13 V-J signature model separated ophthalmopathy from stable hyperthyroidism, with over 85% sensitivity and 81% to 82% specificity in cross-validation and 80%/75% in testing.

Sequencing was done on a sample of blood. The TCR comes from a man in his fifties with Graves' ophthalmopathy. This receptor chain uses TRBV5-8 and TRBJ2-5; confidence is insufficient to name the D gene. Read as DNA, the sequence is TGTGCCAGCAGCCTTCTTGACCAAGAGACCCAGTACTTC. Protein translation: CASSLLDQETQYF.